This T cell receptor beta chain comes out of a study of blood T cell repertoires in COVID-19. Overall study: The United States, Italy and Spain were the sources of the acute and convalescent COVID-19 samples. Sample material is recorded as cDNA or gDNA derived from T cells, B-cell-depleted T cells, or PBMCs.

The method was immunoSEQ multiplex PCR; TCRdb's version includes in-frame clones alone and lacks a portion of them. The table has about 310,000 clones, 89% seen once. Symptom resolution, clearance, or two negative PCRs marked the recovered donors of Cohort 3. V lost 0 bases and J lost 2, with 5 bases in between. Germline V gene lookup returns CDR1 SGHTS and CDR2 YDEGEE. This CDR3 comprises 14 residues. The chain uses TRBV5-8 and TRBJ1-4, with a possible D match to TRBD1 (5 bases). The sequenced material came from PBMCs or T cells enriched from blood (not recorded which). The sequence derives from a man in his 60s who had recovered from COVID-19. The CDR3 loop reads CASSLGQTNEKLFF. The CDR3, as DNA: TGTGCCAGCAGCTTGGGACAGACTAATGAAAAACTGTTTTTT.